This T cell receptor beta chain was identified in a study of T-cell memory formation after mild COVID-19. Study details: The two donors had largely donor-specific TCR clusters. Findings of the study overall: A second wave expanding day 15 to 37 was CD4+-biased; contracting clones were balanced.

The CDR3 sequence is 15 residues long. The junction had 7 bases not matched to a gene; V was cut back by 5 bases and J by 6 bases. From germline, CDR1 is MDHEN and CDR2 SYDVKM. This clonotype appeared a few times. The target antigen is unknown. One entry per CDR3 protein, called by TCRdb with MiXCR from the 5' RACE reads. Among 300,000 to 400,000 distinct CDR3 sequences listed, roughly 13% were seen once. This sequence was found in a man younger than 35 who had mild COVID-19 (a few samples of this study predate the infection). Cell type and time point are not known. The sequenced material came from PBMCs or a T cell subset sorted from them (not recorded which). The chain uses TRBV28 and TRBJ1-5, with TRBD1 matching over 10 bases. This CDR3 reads CASSTPGQGFQPQHF. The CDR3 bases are TGTGCCAGCAGTACCCCGGGACAGGGGTTTCAGCCCCAGCATTTT.